This record concerns one T cell receptor beta chain sequence. The same CDR3 arises from other DNA sequences in this sample as well. This record comes from a study of cytomegalovirus exposure and HLA in healthy donors. Primers: 60 Vbeta forward and 13 Jbeta reverse. Sequenced by immunoSEQ multiplex PCR; TCRdb stores in-frame clones only, minus some. This sample has around 190,000 clones, with roughly 72% found just once. V lost 5 bases and J 5 bases, leaving 9 bases between the germline ends. The CDR3 is 12 residues long. The V gene's germline CDR1 is MNHEY and CDR2 SVGAGI. The sequenced material came from PBMCs. The receptor's source is a man aged 25-45 years in good health and CMV-seronegative. This chain connects TRBV6-5 to TRBJ1-1; D unresolved. The CDR3 reads CASSRGDTEAFF. The CDR3 nucleotides read TGTGCCAGCAGTCGGGGTGATACTGAAGCTTTCTTT.